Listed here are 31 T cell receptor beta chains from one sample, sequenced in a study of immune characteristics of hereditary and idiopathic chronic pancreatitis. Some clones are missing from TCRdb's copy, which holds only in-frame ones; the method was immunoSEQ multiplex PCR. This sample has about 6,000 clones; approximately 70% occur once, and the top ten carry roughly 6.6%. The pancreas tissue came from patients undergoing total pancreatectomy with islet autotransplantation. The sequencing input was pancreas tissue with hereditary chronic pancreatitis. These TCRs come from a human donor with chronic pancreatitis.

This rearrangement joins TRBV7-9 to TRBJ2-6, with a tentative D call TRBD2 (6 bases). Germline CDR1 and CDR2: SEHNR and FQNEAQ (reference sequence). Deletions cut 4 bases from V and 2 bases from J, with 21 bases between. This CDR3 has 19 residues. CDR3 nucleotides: TGTGCCAGCAGCTCCATAACACTAAAGTCGGGGGCTGGGGCCAACGTCCTGACTTTC. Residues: CASSSITLKSGAGANVLTF. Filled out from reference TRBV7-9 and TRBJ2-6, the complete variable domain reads DTGVSQNPRHKITKRGQNVTFRCDPISEHNRLYWYRQTLGQGPEFLTYFQNEAQLEKSRLLSDRFSAERPKGSFSTLEIQRTEQGDSAMYLCASSSITLKSGAGANVLTFGAGSRLTVL.

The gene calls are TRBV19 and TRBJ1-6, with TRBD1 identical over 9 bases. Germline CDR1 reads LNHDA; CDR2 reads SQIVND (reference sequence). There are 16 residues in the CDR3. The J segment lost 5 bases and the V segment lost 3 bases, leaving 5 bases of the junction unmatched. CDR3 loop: CASSMLQGADNSPLHF. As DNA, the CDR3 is TGTGCCAGTAGTATGTTACAGGGGGCCGATAATTCACCCCTCCACTTT.

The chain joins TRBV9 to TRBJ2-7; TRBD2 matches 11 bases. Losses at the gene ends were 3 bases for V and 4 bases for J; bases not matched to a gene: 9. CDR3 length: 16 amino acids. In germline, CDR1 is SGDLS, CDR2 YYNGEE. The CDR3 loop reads CASSAKRLAGPYEQYV. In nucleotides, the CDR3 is TGTGCCAGCAGCGCAAAACGACTAGCGGGGCCGTACGAGCAGTACGTC.

The DNA for the CDR3 is TGTGCCAGCAGTATTGATCCCCGGGTCGGCAATGAGCAGTTCTTC. Translating it yields CASSIDPRVGNEQFF. The J gene is TRBJ2-1, the V gene TRBV6-4; D not resolved. The V end was cut by 5 bases, the J end by 6 bases, with 17 bases between. Germline V gene data show CDR1 as MRHNA and CDR2 as SNTAGT. CDR3 length equals 15 residues.

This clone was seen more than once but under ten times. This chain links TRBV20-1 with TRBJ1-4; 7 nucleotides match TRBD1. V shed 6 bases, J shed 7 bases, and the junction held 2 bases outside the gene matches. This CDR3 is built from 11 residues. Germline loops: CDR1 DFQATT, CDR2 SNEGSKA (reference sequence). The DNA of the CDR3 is TGCAGTGCCAGACAGGGTGAAAAACTGTTTTTT. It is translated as CSARQGEKLFF.

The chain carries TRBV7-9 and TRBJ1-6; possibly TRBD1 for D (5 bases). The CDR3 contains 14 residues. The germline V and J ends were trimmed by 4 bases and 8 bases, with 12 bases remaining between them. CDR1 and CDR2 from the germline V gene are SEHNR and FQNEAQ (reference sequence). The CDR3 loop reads CASSSNPQDSPLHF. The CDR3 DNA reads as TGTGCCAGCAGCTCCAACCCACAGGATTCACCCCTCCACTTT.

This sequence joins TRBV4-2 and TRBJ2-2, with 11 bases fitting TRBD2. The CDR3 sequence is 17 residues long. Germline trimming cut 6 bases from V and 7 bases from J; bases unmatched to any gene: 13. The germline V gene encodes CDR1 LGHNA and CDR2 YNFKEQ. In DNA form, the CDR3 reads TGTGCCAGCAGTTTAGTGTTAGCGGGGGGGCCTTACGGGGAGCTGTTTTTT. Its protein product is CASSLVLAGGPYGELFF.

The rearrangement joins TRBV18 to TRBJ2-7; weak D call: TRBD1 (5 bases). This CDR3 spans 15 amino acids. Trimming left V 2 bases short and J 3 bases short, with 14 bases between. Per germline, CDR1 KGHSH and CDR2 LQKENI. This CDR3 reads CASSPSVGRGYEQYF. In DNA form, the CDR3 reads TGTGCCAGCTCACCATCCGTGGGAAGGGGCTACGAGCAGTACTTC.

The CDR3 nucleotides read TGTGCCAGCAGTGGACAGGGGAATGCACCCCTCCACTTT. Amino acids: CASSGQGNAPLHF. V is TRBV19 and J is TRBJ1-6; TRBD1 agrees at 9 bases. V lost 9 bases, J lost 11 bases, and 8 bases stayed unmatched. In germline, CDR1 is LNHDA, CDR2 SQIVND (reference sequence). This CDR3 has 13 residues.

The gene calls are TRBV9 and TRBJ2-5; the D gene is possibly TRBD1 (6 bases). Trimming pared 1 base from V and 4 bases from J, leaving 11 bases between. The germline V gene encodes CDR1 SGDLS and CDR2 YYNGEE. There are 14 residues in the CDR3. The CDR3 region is CASSVTGGRETQYF. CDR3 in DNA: TGTGCCAGCAGCGTAACTGGGGGCCGAGAGACCCAGTACTTC.

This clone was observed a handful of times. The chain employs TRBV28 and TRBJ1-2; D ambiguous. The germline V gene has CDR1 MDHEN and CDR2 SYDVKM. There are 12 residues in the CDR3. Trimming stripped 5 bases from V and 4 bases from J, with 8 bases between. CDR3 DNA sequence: TGTGCCAGCAGTCTCCGGGCCTATGGCTACACCTTC. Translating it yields CASSLRAYGYTF.

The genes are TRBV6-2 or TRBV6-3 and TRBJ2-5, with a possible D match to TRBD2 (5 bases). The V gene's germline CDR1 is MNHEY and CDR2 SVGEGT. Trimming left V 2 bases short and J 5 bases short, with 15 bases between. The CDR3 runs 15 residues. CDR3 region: CASSYRAEGSETQYF. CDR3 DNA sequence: TGTGCCAGCAGTTACCGGGCGGAAGGGAGTGAGACCCAGTACTTC.

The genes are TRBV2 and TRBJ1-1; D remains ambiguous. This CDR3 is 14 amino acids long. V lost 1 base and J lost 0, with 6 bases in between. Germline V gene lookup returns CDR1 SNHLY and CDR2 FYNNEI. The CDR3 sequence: CASSEGPVNTEAFF. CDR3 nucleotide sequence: TGTGCCAGCAGTGAAGGACCCGTGAACACTGAAGCTTTCTTT.

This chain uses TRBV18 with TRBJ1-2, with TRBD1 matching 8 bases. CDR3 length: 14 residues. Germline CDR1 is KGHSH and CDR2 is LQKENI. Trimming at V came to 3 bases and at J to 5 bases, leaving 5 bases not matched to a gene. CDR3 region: CASSPGQGYYGYTF. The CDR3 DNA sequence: TGTGCCAGCTCACCTGGACAGGGATATTATGGCTACACCTTC.

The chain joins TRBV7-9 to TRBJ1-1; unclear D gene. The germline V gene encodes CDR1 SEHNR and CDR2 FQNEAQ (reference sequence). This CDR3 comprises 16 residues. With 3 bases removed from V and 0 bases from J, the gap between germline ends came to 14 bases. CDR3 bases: TGTGCCAGCAGCTTTTGGATAGGTAATATGAACACTGAAGCTTTCTTT. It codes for CASSFWIGNMNTEAFF.

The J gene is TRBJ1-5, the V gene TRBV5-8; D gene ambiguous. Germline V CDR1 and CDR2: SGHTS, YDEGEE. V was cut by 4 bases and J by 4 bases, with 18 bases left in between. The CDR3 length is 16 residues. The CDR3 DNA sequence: TGTGCCAGCAGCAGAAACCGGGTTTCACCTAATCAGCCCCAGCATTTT. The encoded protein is CASSRNRVSPNQPQHF. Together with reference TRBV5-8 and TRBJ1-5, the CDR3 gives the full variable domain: EAGVTQSPTHLIKTRGQQATLRCSPISGHTSVYWYQQALGLGLQFLLWYDEGEERNRGNFPPRFSGRQFPNYSSELNVNALELEDSALYLCASSRNRVSPNQPQHFGDGTRLSIL.

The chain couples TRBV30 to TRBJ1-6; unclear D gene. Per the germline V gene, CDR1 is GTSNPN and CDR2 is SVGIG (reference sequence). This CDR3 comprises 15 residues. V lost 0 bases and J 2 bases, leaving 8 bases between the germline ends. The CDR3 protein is CAWSVQVTYNSPLHF. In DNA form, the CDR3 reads TGTGCCTGGAGTGTCCAGGTCACCTATAATTCACCCCTCCACTTT.

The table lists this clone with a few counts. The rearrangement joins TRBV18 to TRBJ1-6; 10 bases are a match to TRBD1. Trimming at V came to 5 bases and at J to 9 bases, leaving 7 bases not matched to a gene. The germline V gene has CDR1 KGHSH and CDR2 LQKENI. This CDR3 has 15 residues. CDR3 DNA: TGTGCCAGCTCATCCGACAGGGGGCCTGGTTCACCCCTCCACTTT. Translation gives CASSSDRGPGSPLHF. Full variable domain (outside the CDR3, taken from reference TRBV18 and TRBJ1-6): NAGVMQNPRHLVRRRGQEARLRCSPMKGHSHVYWYRQLPEEGLKFMVYLQKENIIDESGMPKERFSAEFPKEGPSILRIQQVVRGDSAAYFCASSSDRGPGSPLHFGNGTRLTVT.

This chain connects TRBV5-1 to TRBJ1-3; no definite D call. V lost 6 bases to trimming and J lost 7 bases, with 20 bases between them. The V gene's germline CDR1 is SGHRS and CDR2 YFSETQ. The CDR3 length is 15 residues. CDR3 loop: CASTSGEGNWNTIYF. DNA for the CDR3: TGCGCCAGCACCTCCGGAGAGGGAAATTGGAACACCATATATTTT.

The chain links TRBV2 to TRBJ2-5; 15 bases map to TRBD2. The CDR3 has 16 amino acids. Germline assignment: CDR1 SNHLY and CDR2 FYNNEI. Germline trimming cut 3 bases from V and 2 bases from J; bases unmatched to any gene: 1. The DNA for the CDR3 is TGTGCCAGCAGTGATGGACTAGCGGGGGGGCAAGAGACCCAGTACTTC. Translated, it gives CASSDGLAGGQETQYF.

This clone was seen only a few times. CDR3 in DNA: TGTGCCAGCTCGCCGGGACTAGGCGAGACCCAGTACTTC. Translated, it gives CASSPGLGETQYF. The chain has TRBV7-6 and TRBJ2-5, with TRBD2 matching over 8 bases. The CDR3 runs to 13 residues. V trimming: 8 bases; J trimming: 5 bases; junction bases outside the gene matches: 7. Looked up from germline, CDR1 is SGHVS and CDR2 is FNYEAQ.

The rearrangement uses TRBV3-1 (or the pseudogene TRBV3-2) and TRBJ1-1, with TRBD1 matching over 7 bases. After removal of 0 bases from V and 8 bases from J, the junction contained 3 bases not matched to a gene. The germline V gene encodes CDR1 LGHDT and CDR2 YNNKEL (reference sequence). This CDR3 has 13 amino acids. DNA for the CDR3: TGTGCCAGCAGCCAAGAGACAGGGAGGGAAGCTTTCTTT. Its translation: CASSQETGREAFF.

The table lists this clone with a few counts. As DNA, the CDR3 is TGTGCCAGCAGCTTAGTCAAACAGGGAGGCGAGACCCAGTACTTC. The encoded protein is CASSLVKQGGETQYF. The chain joins TRBV7-9 to TRBJ2-5, with D tentatively TRBD1 or TRBD2 (6 bases each). Trimming cost V 1 base and J 5 bases, with 14 bases left between them. The germline CDR1 and CDR2 sequences are SEHNR and FQNEAQ (reference sequence). This CDR3 region has 15 residues.

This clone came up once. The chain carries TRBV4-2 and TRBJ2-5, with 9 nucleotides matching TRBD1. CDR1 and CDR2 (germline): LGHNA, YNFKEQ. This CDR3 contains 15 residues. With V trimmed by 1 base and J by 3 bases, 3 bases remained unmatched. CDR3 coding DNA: TGTGCCAGCAGCCAAGGGACAGGGGTGGAAGAGACCCAGTACTTC. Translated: CASSQGTGVEETQYF.

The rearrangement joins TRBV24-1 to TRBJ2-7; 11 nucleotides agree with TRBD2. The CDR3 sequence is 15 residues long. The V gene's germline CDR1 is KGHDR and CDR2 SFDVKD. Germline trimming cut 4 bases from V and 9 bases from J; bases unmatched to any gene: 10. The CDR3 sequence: CATSDPRLAGTRQYF. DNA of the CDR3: TGTGCCACCAGTGACCCTCGACTAGCGGGGACGCGGCAGTACTTC.

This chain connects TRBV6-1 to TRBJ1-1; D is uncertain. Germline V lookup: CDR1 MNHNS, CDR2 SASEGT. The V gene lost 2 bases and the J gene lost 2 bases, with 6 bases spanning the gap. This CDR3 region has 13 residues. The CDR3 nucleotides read TGTGCCAGCAGTGAAATGGCAAACACTGAAGCTTTCTTT. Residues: CASSEMANTEAFF.

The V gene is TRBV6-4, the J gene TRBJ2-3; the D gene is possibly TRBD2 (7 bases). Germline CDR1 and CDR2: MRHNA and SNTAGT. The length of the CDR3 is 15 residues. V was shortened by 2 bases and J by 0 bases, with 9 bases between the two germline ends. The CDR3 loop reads CASSDGGASTDTQYF. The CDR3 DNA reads TGTGCCAGCAGTGACGGGGGGGCTAGCACAGATACGCAGTATTTT.

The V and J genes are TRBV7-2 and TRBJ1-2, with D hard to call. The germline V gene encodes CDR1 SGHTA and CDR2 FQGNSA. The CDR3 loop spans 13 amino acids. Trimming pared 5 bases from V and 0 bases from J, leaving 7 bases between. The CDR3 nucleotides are TGTGCCAGCAGCGGACGAGCTAACTATGGCTACACCTTC. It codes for CASSGRANYGYTF.

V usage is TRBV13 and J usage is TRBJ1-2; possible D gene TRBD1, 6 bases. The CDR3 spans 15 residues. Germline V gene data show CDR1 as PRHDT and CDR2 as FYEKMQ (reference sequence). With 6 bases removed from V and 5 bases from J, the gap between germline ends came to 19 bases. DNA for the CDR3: TGTGCCAGCAGGGCCTGGACAGAGGTGAGGTATGGCTACACCTTC. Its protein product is CASRAWTEVRYGYTF.

This chain's CDR3 is CASSGTARETQYF. DNA of the CDR3: TGTGCCAGCTCGGGGACAGCCAGGGAGACCCAGTACTTC. J is TRBJ2-5 and V is TRBV18; the match to TRBD1 covers 7 bases. The CDR3 sequence is 13 residues long. Germline trimming cut 6 bases from V and 5 bases from J; bases unmatched to any gene: 6. Germline CDR1 reads KGHSH; CDR2 reads LQKENI.

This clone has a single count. The CDR3 sequence: CSVEEHPNTEAFF. The CDR3 region has the DNA TGCAGCGTTGAAGAACACCCGAACACTGAAGCTTTCTTT. The chain has TRBV29-1 and TRBJ1-1; D is ambiguous. The CDR3 is 13 amino acids. The germline V gene has CDR1 SQVTM and CDR2 ANQGSEA. The V end was cut by 0 bases, the J end by 1 base, with 6 bases between.